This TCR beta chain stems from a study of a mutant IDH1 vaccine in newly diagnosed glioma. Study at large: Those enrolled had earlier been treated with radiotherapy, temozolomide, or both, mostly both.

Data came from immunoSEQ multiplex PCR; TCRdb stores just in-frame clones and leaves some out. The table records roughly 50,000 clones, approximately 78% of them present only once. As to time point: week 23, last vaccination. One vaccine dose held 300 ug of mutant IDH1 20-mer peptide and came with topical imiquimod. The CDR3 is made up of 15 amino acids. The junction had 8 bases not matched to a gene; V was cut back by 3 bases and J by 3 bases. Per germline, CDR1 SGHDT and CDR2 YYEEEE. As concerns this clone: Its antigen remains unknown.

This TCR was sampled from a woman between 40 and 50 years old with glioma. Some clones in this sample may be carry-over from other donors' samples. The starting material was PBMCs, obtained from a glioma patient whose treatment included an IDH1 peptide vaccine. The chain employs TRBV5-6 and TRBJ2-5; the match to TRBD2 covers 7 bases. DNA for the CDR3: TGTGCCAGCAGCTGGTCGGTGGGGGGGAAAGAGACCCAGTACTTC. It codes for CASSWSVGGKETQYF.